These 15 T cell receptor beta chains were all obtained from the same sample, sequenced in a study of Ad26.COV2.S vaccination and SARS-CoV-2 variants. Treatment noted: roughly 18 received Ad26.COV2.S at low or high dose, single or two shots; about 5 received placebo; per-sample allocation not given. Day 63 after the first vaccine or placebo injection was the time point for sampling. Repertoires were generated with immunoSEQ multiplex PCR, while TCRdb's copy carries only in-frame clones and drops some. The table records about 350,000 clones, about 88% of them present only once. The input for sequencing was peripheral blood, taken in a trial of Ad26.COV2.S vaccine versus placebo. The origin of the receptors is a person aged 18-60 years who received the Ad26.COV2.S COVID-19 vaccine or a placebo.

The V gene is TRBV7-9, the J gene TRBJ1-1; 7 bases fit TRBD1. The CDR3 loop spans 14 amino acids. Germline CDR1 reads SEHNR; CDR2 reads FQNEAQ (reference sequence). The junction had 8 bases not matched to a gene; V was cut back by 0 bases and J by 10 bases. CDR3 sequence: CASSLAAEGARAFF. The DNA for the CDR3 is TGTGCCAGCAGCTTAGCGGCTGAGGGGGCGCGAGCTTTCTTT.

This chain connects TRBV19 to TRBJ1-2; no reliable D call. The CDR3 spans 12 residues. Germline V gene sequence: CDR1 LNHDA, CDR2 SQIVND (reference sequence). Trimming shortened V by 3 bases and J by 7 bases, and 9 bases separated the two germline ends. The CDR3 spells CASSIVLGGYTF. The CDR3 DNA follows: TGTGCCAGTAGTATCGTGTTGGGTGGCTACACCTTC.

The chain employs TRBV19 and TRBJ2-7; D not certain. Per the germline V gene, CDR1 is LNHDA and CDR2 is SQIVND (reference sequence). This CDR3 region has 13 residues. The V gene lost 7 bases and the J gene lost 0 bases, with 10 bases spanning the gap. The CDR3 spells CASKPEGSYEQYF. In DNA, the CDR3 is TGTGCCAGTAAGCCCGAAGGCTCCTACGAGCAGTACTTC.

The DNA for the CDR3 is TGTGCCAGCAGTTTCCGGGACACGGTCTACTTC. Amino acids: CASSFRDTVYF. This chain connects TRBV12-3 or TRBV12-4 to TRBJ2-7, with D maybe TRBD1 (6 bases). V lost 3 bases and J lost 13, with 13 bases in between. The CDR3 sequence is 11 residues long.

V usage is TRBV20-1 and J usage is TRBJ2-7, with D uncertain. Germline CDR1 and CDR2: DFQATT and SNEGSKA (reference sequence). The CDR3 length is 13 residues. V was shortened by 3 bases and J by 0 bases, with 9 bases between the two germline ends. CDR3 DNA sequence: TGCAGTGCTAGTATGGGAAGCTCCTACGAGCAGTACTTC. This encodes CSASMGSSYEQYF.

V and J are TRBV6-6 and TRBJ1-2, with D tentatively TRBD1 (5 bases). Germline V gene data show CDR1 as MNHNY and CDR2 as SVGAGI (reference sequence). This CDR3 is built from 14 residues. V lost 6 bases and J lost 1, with 12 bases in between. CDR3 sequence: CASRQGADNYGYTF. The CDR3 DNA follows: TGTGCCAGCAGACAAGGGGCAGATAACTATGGCTACACCTTC.

As concerns this clone: Other nucleotide sequences in the sample specify the same CDR3. This chain joins TRBV13 and TRBJ2-7; D is ambiguous. The CDR3 is 15 amino acids. V lost 0 bases and J lost 1, with 10 bases in between. In germline, CDR1 is PRHDT, CDR2 FYEKMQ (reference sequence). Here the CDR3 reads CASSLGGESSYEQYF. The CDR3 DNA reads as TGTGCCAGCAGCTTAGGGGGTGAGTCATCCTACGAGCAGTACTTC.

This chain joins TRBV27 and TRBJ2-7; 11 bases fit TRBD2. This CDR3 comprises 14 residues. Germline V gene data show CDR1 as MNHEY and CDR2 as SMNVEV (reference sequence). V dropped 5 bases and J dropped 5; count of bases not matched to a gene: 5. The CDR3 DNA follows: TGTGCCAGCAGTATGACTAGCGGGAATAACGAGCAGTACTTC. As protein: CASSMTSGNNEQYF.

As to this clone: In the same sample, other DNA sequences code for this CDR3. V and J are TRBV6-5 and TRBJ1-2, with unresolved D. Germline CDR1 is MNHEY and CDR2 is SVGAGI. Trimming shortened V by 5 bases and J by 2 bases, and 9 bases separated the two germline ends. The CDR3 loop spans 13 amino acids. This CDR3 is CASSPRSNYGYTF. CDR3 DNA sequence: TGTGCCAGCAGTCCCAGATCAAACTATGGCTACACCTTC.

This clone was detected a few times. The V and J genes are TRBV30 and TRBJ1-5, with a possible D match to TRBD1 (5 bases). The V end lost 0 bases, the J end lost 5 bases, and 11 bases lay between the germline ends. The CDR3 has 14 residues. CDR1 and CDR2 (germline): GTSNPN, SVGIG (reference sequence). CDR3 in amino acids: CAWSVHRGHQPQHF. DNA for the CDR3: TGTGCCTGGAGTGTACATAGGGGACATCAGCCCCAGCATTTT.

The chain combines TRBV20-1 with TRBJ1-5; no firm D call. The CDR3 is made up of 11 amino acids. Germline CDR1 DFQATT, CDR2 SNEGSKA (reference sequence). V was clipped by 4 bases and J by 7 bases, with 8 bases between them. The CDR3 coding sequence is TGCAGTGCTACACGCGGGCAGCCCCAGCATTTT. It specifies CSATRGQPQHF.

The chain joins TRBV30 to TRBJ1-1; no reliable D call. This CDR3 has 12 residues. In germline, CDR1 is GTSNPN, CDR2 SVGIG (reference sequence). V gave up 8 bases and J gave up 0 bases, with 10 bases separating them. The DNA for the CDR3 is TGTGCCGGTACCGGGCTGAACACTGAAGCTTTCTTT. Protein: CAGTGLNTEAFF.

The J gene is TRBJ2-3, the V gene TRBV27; D is possibly TRBD1 (6 bases). CDR3 length: 13 residues. The V gene lost 3 bases and the J gene lost 6 bases, with 10 bases spanning the gap. Germline CDR1 is MNHEY and CDR2 is SMNVEV (reference sequence). CDR3 amino acids: CASSFMGHDTQYF. In nucleotides, the CDR3 is TGTGCCAGCAGTTTTATGGGACACGATACGCAGTATTTT.

V is TRBV21-1 and J is TRBJ2-1; whether TRBD2, the table's D call, matches the DNA was not checked. TRBV21-1 is designated a pseudogene. The CDR3 runs to 15 residues. The CDR3 DNA reads as TGTGCCAGCAGCCCCAGCGGGGGTCTCTACAATGAGCAGTTCTTC. Its translation is CASSPSGGLYNEQFF.

The chain carries TRBV29-1 and TRBJ1-3; D is undetermined. This CDR3 contains 13 residues. V shed 7 bases and J shed 2 bases, with 12 bases lying between them. Germline-derived CDR1 and CDR2 are SQVTM and ANQGSEA. CDR3 amino acids: CSGGYGAGNTIYF. The CDR3 nucleotides read TGCAGCGGAGGATACGGGGCTGGAAACACCATATATTTT.